What follows is one T cell receptor (beta chain) and its context. In the source study's methods: How many nucleated cells were present was estimated from reference gene primer amplification. The assay was immunoSEQ multiplex PCR, and TCRdb's table has in-frame clones only and misses some. V and J calls and clone size follow that table, whereas D and trimming were derived from the DNA. The table has 200,000 to 250,000 clones, 85% to 90% seen once. These data are taken from a study of blood T cell repertoires in COVID-19. This sequence originates from a man aged 55 to 70 who had recovered from COVID-19. Source material: peripheral blood.

The CDR3 sequence: CASSFWSGGRADTQYF. The DNA of the CDR3 is TGTGCCAGCAGCTTTTGGTCAGGGGGCAGGGCAGATACGCAGTATTTT. The chain has TRBV7-2 and TRBJ2-3; 8 bases align to TRBD1. V lost 3 bases to trimming and J lost 4 bases; unmatched junction nucleotides: 9. The CDR3 covers 16 residues. CDR1 SGHTA and CDR2 FQGNSA come from the germline V gene.